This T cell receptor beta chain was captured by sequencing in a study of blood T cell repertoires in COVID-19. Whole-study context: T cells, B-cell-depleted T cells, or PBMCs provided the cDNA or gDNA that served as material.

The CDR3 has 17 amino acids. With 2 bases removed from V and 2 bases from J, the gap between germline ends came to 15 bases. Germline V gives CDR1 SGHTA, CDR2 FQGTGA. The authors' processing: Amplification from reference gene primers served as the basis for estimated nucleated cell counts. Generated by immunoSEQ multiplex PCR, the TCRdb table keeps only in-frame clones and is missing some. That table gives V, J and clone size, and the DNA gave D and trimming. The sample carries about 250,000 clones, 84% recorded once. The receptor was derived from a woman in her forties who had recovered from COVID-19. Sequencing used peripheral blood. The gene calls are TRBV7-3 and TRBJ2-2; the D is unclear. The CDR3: CASSLYRNSLNTGELFF. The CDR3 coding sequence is TGTGCCAGCAGCTTATATCGGAACAGTTTAAACACCGGGGAGCTGTTTTTT.